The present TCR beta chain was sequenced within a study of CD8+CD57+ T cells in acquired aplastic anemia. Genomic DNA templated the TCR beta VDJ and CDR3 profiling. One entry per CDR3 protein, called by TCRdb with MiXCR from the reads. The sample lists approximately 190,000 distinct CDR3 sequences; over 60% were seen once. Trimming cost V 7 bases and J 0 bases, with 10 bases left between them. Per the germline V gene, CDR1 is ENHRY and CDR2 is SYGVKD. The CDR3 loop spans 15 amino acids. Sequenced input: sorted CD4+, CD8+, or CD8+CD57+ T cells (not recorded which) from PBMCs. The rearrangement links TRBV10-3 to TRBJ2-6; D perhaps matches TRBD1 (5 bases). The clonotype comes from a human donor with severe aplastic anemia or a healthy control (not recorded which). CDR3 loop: CAITGQLSGANVLTF. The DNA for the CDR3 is TGTGCCATCACCGGACAACTCTCTGGGGCCAACGTCCTGACTTTC.